The clone carrying this TCR beta chain was picked up a small number of times. The target antigen is unknown. Germline assignment: CDR1 SQVTM and CDR2 ANQGSEA. CDR3 size: 14 residues. Deletions cut 1 base from V and 7 bases from J, with 13 bases between. The data derive from a study of blood T cells in healthy people across ages. Alongside a J-beta primer mix, a sample-barcoded 5' primer served in a second PCR lasting roughly 7 to 11 cycles. Every cDNA molecule bore a tag from a template-switch adaptor containing 12 random nucleotides. A minimum of 2.5 million CDR3-containing paired-end reads was obtained for each sample. TCRdb recomputed calls from the 5' RACE reads with MiXCR, one row per CDR3 protein. The sample holds around 850,000 distinct CDR3 sequences, under 40% seen once. Findings of the study overall: Estimates of total diversity, which came from one million sequenced T cells, were considered to be underestimates.

For every donor, a draw yielded around 10 milliliters of peripheral blood. The receptor was derived from a man between 18 and 29 years old in good health. The V gene is TRBV29-1, the J gene TRBJ1-4; D unclear. The specimen was blood. This CDR3 is CSVEVEASPEKLFF. The CDR3 nucleotides read TGCAGCGTTGAAGTCGAAGCCTCCCCTGAAAAACTGTTTTTT.